The 23 T cell receptor beta chains presented below share a single source sample, sequenced in a study of CD8 T cells in ankylosing spondylitis. TCRdb processed the 5' RACE reads anew with MiXCR; each CDR3 protein has one entry. The sample has some 220,000 distinct CDR3 sequences, over 9.5% seen once. Sequencing was performed on blood, either unsorted or a sorted T cell fraction (not recorded which). The receptors derive from a male donor with ankylosing spondylitis or in good health (not recorded which).

The V call is TRBV7-8, the J call TRBJ2-7; D may correspond to TRBD1 or TRBD2 (6 bases each). Germline V gene data show CDR1 as SGHVS and CDR2 as FQNEAQ. The CDR3 totals 16 residues. Deletions cut 1 base from V and 5 bases from J, with 18 bases between. The CDR3 sequence is CASSLGGDGGGHEQYF. In DNA, the CDR3 is TGTGCCAGCAGCTTAGGAGGCGACGGAGGGGGGCACGAGCAGTACTTC.

This clonotype was seen at least ten times. The chain employs TRBV29-1 and TRBJ2-7; a possible D gene is TRBD1 (5 bases). CDR3 length: 13 residues. Trimming took off 4 bases at V and 6 bases at J, with 16 bases between the two ends. CDR1 and CDR2 (germline): SQVTM, ANQGSEA. The chain's CDR3 is CSVVLPGLAEQYF. In DNA, the CDR3 is TGCAGCGTTGTCTTGCCAGGGTTGGCCGAGCAGTACTTC.

The sample holds a few counts of this clonotype. The chain carries TRBV20-1 and TRBJ2-3; D might be TRBD2 (6 bases). The CDR3 contains 14 residues. Germline V lookup: CDR1 DFQATT, CDR2 SNEGSKA (reference sequence). CDR3 in amino acids: CSFQTRERTDTQYF. For the CDR3, the DNA is TGCAGCTTCCAGACACGGGAGAGGACAGATACGCAGTATTTT.

There are many counts of this clonotype. V usage is TRBV15 and J usage is TRBJ1-4, with D tentatively TRBD1 (6 bases). Trimming took off 5 bases at V and 0 bases at J, with 13 bases between the two ends. CDR1 and CDR2 from the germline V gene are LNHNV and YYDKDF (reference sequence). This CDR3 spans 16 amino acids. Here the CDR3 DNA reads TGTGCCACCAGCGAGACAGGATCTGCAACTAATGAAAAACTGTTTTTT. It translates to CATSETGSATNEKLFF.

This chain uses TRBV12-3 or TRBV12-4 with TRBJ1-2; 10 bases are shared with TRBD1. There are 14 residues in the CDR3. V was clipped by 3 bases and J by 8 bases; unmatched bases: 6. The CDR3 DNA sequence: TGTGCCAGCAGTTTTTACGGGACAGGGGACGGCTACACCTTC. Its translation is CASSFYGTGDGYTF.

This clonotype was counted at least ten times. One junction end disagrees with the germline gene, perhaps due to a read error. The chain carries TRBV29-1 and TRBJ2-5; D is perhaps TRBD2 (6 bases). Germline V CDR1 and CDR2: SQVTM, ANQGSEA. This CDR3 is built from 13 residues. CDR3 bases: TGCAGCGTTGATGACGGGACTCAAGGGACCCAGTACTTC. This encodes CSVDDGTQGTQYF.

Only a few counts were recorded for this clonotype. This chain connects TRBV18 to TRBJ1-1, with D perhaps TRBD1 (6 bases). The germline V gene has CDR1 KGHSH and CDR2 LQKENI. CDR3 length: 14 amino acids. Deletions cut 1 base from V and 6 bases from J, with 12 bases between. This CDR3 reads CASSPLRGGAEAFF. CDR3 nucleotide sequence: TGTGCCAGCTCACCACTAAGGGGGGGCGCTGAAGCTTTCTTT.

This clonotype was observed at least ten times. The rearrangement joins TRBV27 to TRBJ2-5, with TRBD2 identical over 16 bases. Germline-derived CDR1 and CDR2 are MNHEY and SMNVEV (reference sequence). J gave up 2 bases and V 5 bases, and 8 bases lay outside the gene matches. This CDR3 has 18 residues. The CDR3 is CASSPLLGLAGGQETQYF. CDR3 sequence (DNA): TGTGCCAGCAGTCCTCTCTTGGGACTAGCGGGGGGGCAAGAGACCCAGTACTTC.

This clonotype appeared many times. The V call is TRBV7-2, the J call TRBJ2-1, with 10 bases that match TRBD2. V gave up 5 bases and J gave up 7 bases; unmatched junction bases: 14. Germline CDR1 is SGHTA and CDR2 is FQGNSA. This CDR3 contains 17 residues. CDR3 nucleotide sequence: TGTGCCAGCAGCATTAAGCGGGGGGGCCTGATAGGGAATGAGCAGTTCTTC. Translation: CASSIKRGGLIGNEQFF.

This clonotype was seen ten or more times. This chain links TRBV29-1 with TRBJ1-5, with unresolved D. Germline loops: CDR1 SQVTM, CDR2 ANQGSEA. CDR3 size: 10 residues. Trimming removed 5 bases at V and 5 bases at J, with 4 bases between. CDR3 coding DNA: TGCAGCGTTACAGATCAGCCCCAGCATTTT. Protein product: CSVTDQPQHF.

J is TRBJ2-2 and V is TRBV20-1, with no clear D. The CDR3 totals 11 residues. Germline V gives CDR1 DFQATT, CDR2 SNEGSKA (reference sequence). V lost 5 bases and J 7 bases, leaving 8 bases between the germline ends. CDR3 region: CSAGRIGELFF. The CDR3 bases are TGCAGTGCTGGAAGAATCGGGGAGCTGTTTTTT.

This clonotype was picked up a small number of times. The J gene is TRBJ2-7, the V gene TRBV10-2, with D maybe TRBD2 (6 bases). Looked up from germline, CDR1 is WSHSY and CDR2 is SAAADI. With 11 bases removed from V and 2 bases from J, the gap between germline ends came to 16 bases. The CDR3 extends over 13 amino acids. CDR3 protein: CAPRDCRAYEQYF. Here the CDR3 DNA reads TGCGCCCCCCGGGACTGCAGAGCCTACGAGCAGTACTTC.

This clonotype occurred many times. V usage is TRBV10-3 and J usage is TRBJ2-1; D may be TRBD1 or TRBD2 (5 bases each). CDR3 length: 15 amino acids. V dropped 6 bases and J dropped 0 bases, with 12 bases sitting between them. CDR1 and CDR2 from the germline V gene are ENHRY and SYGVKD. The CDR3 DNA reads TGTGCCATCAGATCCGGGGCTATCTCCTACAATGAGCAGTTCTTC. This codes for CAIRSGAISYNEQFF.

This clonotype came up many times. J is TRBJ2-5 and V is TRBV3-1; D tentatively reads TRBD1 or TRBD2 (6 bases each). Trimming took off 6 bases at V and 7 bases at J, with 18 bases between the two ends. This CDR3 spans 14 amino acids. Germline V lookup: CDR1 LGHDT, CDR2 YNNKEL (reference sequence). The CDR3 DNA reads TGTGCCAGCAGTCAGGGGACTCGCCTAGGGACCCAGTACTTC. As protein: CASSQGTRLGTQYF.

The genes are TRBV6-1 and TRBJ1-3, with D possibly being TRBD1 (6 bases). The CDR3 totals 18 residues. Germline V lookup: CDR1 MNHNS, CDR2 SASEGT. Trimming took off 6 bases at V and 0 bases at J, with 21 bases between the two ends. The CDR3 is CASSRLGFGQNSGNTIYF. The CDR3 DNA follows: TGTGCCAGCAGCCGATTGGGCTTTGGACAGAACTCTGGAAACACCATATATTTT.

This clonotype was picked up many times. The chain carries TRBV12-3 or TRBV12-4 and TRBJ1-2; D gene ambiguous. Trimming shortened V by 8 bases and J by 14 bases, and 15 bases separated the two germline ends. The CDR3 runs to 10 residues. CDR3 nucleotide sequence: TGTGCCAGCGGATCCCACTTCCTAACCTTC. It codes for CASGSHFLTF.

Many counts were recorded for this clonotype. The V call is TRBV5-1, the J call TRBJ2-1, with 16 bases aligning to TRBD2. V shed 4 bases and J 9 bases; nucleotides not matched to a gene: 7. CDR1 SGHRS and CDR2 YFSETQ come from the germline V gene. This CDR3 is built from 16 residues. This CDR3 reads CASSLPGLAGGGEQFF. CDR3 nucleotides: TGCGCCAGCAGCCTCCCGGGACTAGCGGGAGGGGGTGAGCAGTTCTTC.

This clonotype was observed at least ten times. This chain connects TRBV3-1 to TRBJ2-7; D possibly corresponds to TRBD1 (6 bases). V lost 0 bases, J lost 4 bases, and 16 bases lay in between. The CDR3 has 16 residues. The germline gives CDR1 LGHDT, CDR2 YNNKEL (reference sequence). CDR3 sequence: CASSQDLGAGAYEQYF. The CDR3 nucleotides read TGTGCCAGCAGCCAAGACCTTGGAGCAGGGGCGTACGAGCAGTACTTC.

The chain recombines TRBV13 with TRBJ1-2; D gene uncertain. From germline, CDR1 is PRHDT and CDR2 FYEKMQ (reference sequence). V was cut by 6 bases and J by 8 bases, with 13 bases left in between. The CDR3 covers 12 residues. Written as DNA, the CDR3 is TGTGCCAGCAGGACCGGGCCCCACGGCTACACCTTC. Its protein is CASRTGPHGYTF.

This clonotype came up many times. CDR3 coding DNA: TGTGCCAGCAGTTCTCGGCCTGATGAGCAGTTCTTC. As protein: CASSSRPDEQFF. The J gene is TRBJ2-1, the V gene TRBV7-9; unclear D gene. The ends were cut back, 6 bases at V and 8 bases at J, with 11 bases in the middle. This CDR3 spans 12 amino acids. Germline CDR1 SEHNR, CDR2 FQNEAQ (reference sequence).

At least ten counts were recorded for this clonotype. The chain combines TRBV6-1 with TRBJ1-5; 9 bases align to TRBD1. The CDR3 runs 16 residues. The germline V gene has CDR1 MNHNS and CDR2 SASEGT. V was clipped by 6 bases and J by 4 bases; unmatched bases: 10. CDR3 loop: CASRSGQGIENQPQHF. The CDR3 nucleotides read TGTGCCAGCAGATCCGGACAGGGGATTGAGAATCAGCCCCAGCATTTT.

The chain couples TRBV7-2 to TRBJ2-2; D ambiguous. Germline lookup yields CDR1 SGHTA and CDR2 FQGNSA. The CDR3 consists of 13 residues. The ends were cut back, 0 bases at V and 7 bases at J, with 6 bases in the middle. CDR3 protein: CASSLARGGELFF. CDR3 nucleotides: TGTGCCAGCAGCTTAGCAAGAGGCGGGGAGCTGTTTTTT.

This clonotype was found a few times. The V gene is TRBV6-1, the J gene TRBJ2-7; TRBD2 matches 7 bases. V shed 2 bases, J shed 4 bases, and the junction held 5 bases outside the gene matches. This CDR3 region has 14 residues. Germline V lookup: CDR1 MNHNS, CDR2 SASEGT. CDR3 sequence (DNA): TGTGCCAGCAGTGAAAGCGGGGCCGTATACGAGCAGTACTTC. The encoded protein is CASSESGAVYEQYF.